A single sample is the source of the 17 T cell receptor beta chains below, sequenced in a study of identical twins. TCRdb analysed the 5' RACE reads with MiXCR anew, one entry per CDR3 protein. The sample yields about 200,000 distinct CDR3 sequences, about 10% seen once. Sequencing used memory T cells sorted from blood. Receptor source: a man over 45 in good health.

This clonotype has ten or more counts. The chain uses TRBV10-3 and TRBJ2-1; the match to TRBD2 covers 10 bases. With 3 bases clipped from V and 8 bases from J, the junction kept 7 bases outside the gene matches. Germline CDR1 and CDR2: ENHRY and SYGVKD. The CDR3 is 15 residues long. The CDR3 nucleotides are TGTGCCATCAGTGACCCTAGCGGGAGTGGCGATGAGCAGTTCTTC. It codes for CAISDPSGSGDEQFF.

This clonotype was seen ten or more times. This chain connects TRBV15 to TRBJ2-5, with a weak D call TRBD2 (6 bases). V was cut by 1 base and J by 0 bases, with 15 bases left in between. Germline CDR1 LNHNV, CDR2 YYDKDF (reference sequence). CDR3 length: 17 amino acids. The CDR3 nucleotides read TGTGCCACCAGCAGAGCTTACCCGGGACTCAACCAAGAGACCCAGTACTTC. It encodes CATSRAYPGLNQETQYF.

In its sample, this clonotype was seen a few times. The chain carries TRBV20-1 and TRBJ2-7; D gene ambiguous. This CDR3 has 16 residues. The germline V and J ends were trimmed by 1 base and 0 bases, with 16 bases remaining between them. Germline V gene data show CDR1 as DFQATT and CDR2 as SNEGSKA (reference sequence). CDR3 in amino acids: CSARGVDTRSSYEQYF. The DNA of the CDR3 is TGCAGTGCTAGAGGGGTGGATACGCGGAGCTCCTACGAGCAGTACTTC.

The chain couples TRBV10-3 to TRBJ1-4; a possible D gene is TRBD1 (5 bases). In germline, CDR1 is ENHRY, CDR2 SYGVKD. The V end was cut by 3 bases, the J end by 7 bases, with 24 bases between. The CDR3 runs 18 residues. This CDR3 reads CAISDVYDYQGDVEKLFF. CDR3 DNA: TGTGCCATCAGTGACGTTTATGACTACCAGGGAGACGTTGAAAAACTGTTTTTT.

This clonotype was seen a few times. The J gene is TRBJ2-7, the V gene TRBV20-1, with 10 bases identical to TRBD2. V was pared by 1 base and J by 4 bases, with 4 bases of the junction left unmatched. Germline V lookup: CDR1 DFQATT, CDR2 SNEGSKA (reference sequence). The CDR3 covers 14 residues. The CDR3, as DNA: TGCAGTGCTAGAGGGACTAGCGGAGATTACGAGCAGTACTTC. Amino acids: CSARGTSGDYEQYF.

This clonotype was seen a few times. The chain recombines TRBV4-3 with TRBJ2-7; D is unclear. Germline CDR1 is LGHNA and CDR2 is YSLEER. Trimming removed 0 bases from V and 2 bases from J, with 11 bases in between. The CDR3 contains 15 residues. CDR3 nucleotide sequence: TGCGCCAGCAGCCAAGATTGGAATCGAGCCTACGAGCAGTACTTC. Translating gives CASSQDWNRAYEQYF.

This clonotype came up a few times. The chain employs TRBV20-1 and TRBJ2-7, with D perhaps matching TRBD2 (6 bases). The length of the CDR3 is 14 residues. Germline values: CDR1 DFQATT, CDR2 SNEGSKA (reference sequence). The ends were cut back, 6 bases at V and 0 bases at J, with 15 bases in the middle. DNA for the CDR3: TGCAGTGCCGCTAAGGCGGGGCGCTCCTACGAGCAGTACTTC. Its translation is CSAAKAGRSYEQYF.

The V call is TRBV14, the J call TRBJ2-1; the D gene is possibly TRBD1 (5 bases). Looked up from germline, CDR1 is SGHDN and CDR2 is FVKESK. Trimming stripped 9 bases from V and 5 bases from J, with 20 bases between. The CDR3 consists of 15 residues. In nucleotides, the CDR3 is TGTGCCAGTACCCCATGGTCGCAGGGTAACAATGAGCAGTTCTTC. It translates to CASTPWSQGNNEQFF.

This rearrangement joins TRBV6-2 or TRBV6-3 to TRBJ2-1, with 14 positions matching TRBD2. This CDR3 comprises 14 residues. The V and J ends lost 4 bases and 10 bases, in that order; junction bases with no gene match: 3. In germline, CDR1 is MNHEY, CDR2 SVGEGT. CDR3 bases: TGTGCCAGCAGTTCCGGGACTAGCGGGGGAGAGCAGTTCTTC. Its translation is CASSSGTSGGEQFF.

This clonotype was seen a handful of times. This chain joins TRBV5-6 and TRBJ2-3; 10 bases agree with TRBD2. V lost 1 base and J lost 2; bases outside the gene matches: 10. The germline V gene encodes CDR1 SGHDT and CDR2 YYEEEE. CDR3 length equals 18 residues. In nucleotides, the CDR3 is TGTGCCAGCAGCTTGTTCGGGAAAACTAGCGGGGTCACAGATACGCAGTATTTT. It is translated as CASSLFGKTSGVTDTQYF.

The CDR3 is CAWSTAASGNTIYF. The CDR3 nucleotides read TGTGCCTGGAGTACCGCGGCCTCTGGAAACACCATATATTTT. V and J are TRBV30 and TRBJ1-3, with D unclear. Per germline, CDR1 GTSNPN and CDR2 SVGIG (reference sequence). V was cut by 2 bases and J by 0 bases, with 8 bases left in between. There are 14 residues in the CDR3. Using reference TRBV30 and TRBJ1-3 for the parts outside the CDR3, the full variable domain is SQTIHQWPATLVQPVGSPLSLECTVEGTSNPNLYWYRQAAGRGLQLLFYSVGIGQISSEVPQNLSASRPQDRQFILSSKKLLLSDSGFYLCAWSTAASGNTIYFGEGSWLTVV.

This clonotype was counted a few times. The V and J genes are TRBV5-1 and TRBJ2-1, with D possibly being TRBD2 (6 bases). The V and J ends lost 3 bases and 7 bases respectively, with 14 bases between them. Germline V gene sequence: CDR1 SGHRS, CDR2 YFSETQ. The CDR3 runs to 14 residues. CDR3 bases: TGCGCCAGCAGCTCCCTCCTCAGCGGGAATGAGCAGTTCTTC. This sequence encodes CASSSLLSGNEQFF.

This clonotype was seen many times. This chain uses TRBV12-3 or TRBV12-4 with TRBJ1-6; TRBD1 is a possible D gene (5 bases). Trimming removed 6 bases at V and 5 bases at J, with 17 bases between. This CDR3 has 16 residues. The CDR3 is CASRGRRAQNNSPLHF. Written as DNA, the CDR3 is TGTGCCAGCAGGGGACGCCGGGCCCAGAATAATTCACCCCTCCACTTT.

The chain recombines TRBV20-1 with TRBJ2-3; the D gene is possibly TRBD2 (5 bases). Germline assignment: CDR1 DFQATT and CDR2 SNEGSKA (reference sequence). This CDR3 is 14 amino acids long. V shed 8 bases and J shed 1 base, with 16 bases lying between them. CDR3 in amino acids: CSQRGHSGTDTQYF. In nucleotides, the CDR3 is TGCAGTCAAAGAGGGCACAGCGGCACAGATACGCAGTATTTT.

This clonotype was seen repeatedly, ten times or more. Here the CDR3 reads CASLRGPRGANTGELFF. The CDR3 DNA reads as TGTGCCAGCCTCCGGGGCCCCAGGGGCGCTAACACCGGGGAGCTGTTTTTT. The genes are TRBV12-3 or TRBV12-4 and TRBJ2-2; TRBD1 might be the D (6 bases). Trimming left V 8 bases short and J 2 bases short, with 21 bases between. The CDR3 is 17 residues long.

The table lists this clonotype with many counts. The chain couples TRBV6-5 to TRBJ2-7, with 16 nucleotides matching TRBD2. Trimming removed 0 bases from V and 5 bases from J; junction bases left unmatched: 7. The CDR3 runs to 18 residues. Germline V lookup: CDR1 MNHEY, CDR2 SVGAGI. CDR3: CASSYSLQGLAGGNEQYF. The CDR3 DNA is TGTGCCAGCAGTTACTCATTGCAGGGACTAGCGGGAGGGAACGAGCAGTACTTC.

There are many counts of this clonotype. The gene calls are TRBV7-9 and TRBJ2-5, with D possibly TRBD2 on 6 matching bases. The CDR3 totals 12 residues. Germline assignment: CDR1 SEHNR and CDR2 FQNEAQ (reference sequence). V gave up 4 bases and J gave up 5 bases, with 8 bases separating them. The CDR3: CASSSEGETQYF. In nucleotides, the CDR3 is TGTGCCAGCAGCTCGGAGGGGGAGACCCAGTACTTC.